The sample holds a few counts of the clone carrying this TCR beta chain. Clones were read by immunoSEQ multiplex PCR, and TCRdb kept only the in-frame ones, dropping some. Of 300,000 to 400,000 clones listed, roughly 91% are singletons. The data originate from a study of Ad26.COV2.S vaccination and SARS-CoV-2 variants. Documented treatment: around 19 received Ad26.COV2.S at low or high dose, single or two shots; several received placebo; per-sample allocation not given. Day 63 after the first vaccine or placebo injection was the time point for sampling. This person who donated was an adult of 18-55 years in Boston. V dropped 8 bases and J dropped 5 bases, with 16 bases sitting between them. The CDR3 contains 13 residues.

The sequence was obtained from a person aged 18 to 59 who received the Ad26.COV2.S COVID-19 vaccine or a placebo. The chain couples TRBV12-3 or TRBV12-4 to TRBJ2-7; D is possibly TRBD1 or TRBD2 (6 bases each). The sample consisted of peripheral blood, taken in a trial of Ad26.COV2.S vaccine versus placebo. In DNA form, the CDR3 reads TGTGCCAGCGGTAGGGGGGCAGGGCACGAGCAGTACTTC. Translated: CASGRGAGHEQYF.